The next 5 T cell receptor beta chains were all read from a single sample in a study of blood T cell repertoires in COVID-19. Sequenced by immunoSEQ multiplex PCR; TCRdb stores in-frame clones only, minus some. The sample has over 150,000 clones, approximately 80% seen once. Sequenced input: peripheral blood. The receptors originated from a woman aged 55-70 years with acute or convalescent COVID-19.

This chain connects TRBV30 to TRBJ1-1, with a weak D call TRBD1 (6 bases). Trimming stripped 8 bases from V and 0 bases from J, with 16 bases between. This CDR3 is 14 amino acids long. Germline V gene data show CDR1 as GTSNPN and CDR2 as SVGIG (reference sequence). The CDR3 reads CARSRTDMNTEAFF. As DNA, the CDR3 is TGTGCCCGTTCTCGGACAGACATGAACACTGAAGCTTTCTTT.

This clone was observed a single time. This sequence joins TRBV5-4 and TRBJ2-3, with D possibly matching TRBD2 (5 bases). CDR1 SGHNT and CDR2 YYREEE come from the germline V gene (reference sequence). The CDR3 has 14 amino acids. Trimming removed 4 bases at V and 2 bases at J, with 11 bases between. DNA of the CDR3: TGTGCCAGCAGCGGAGCCGGGAACACAGATACGCAGTATTTT. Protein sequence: CASSGAGNTDTQYF.

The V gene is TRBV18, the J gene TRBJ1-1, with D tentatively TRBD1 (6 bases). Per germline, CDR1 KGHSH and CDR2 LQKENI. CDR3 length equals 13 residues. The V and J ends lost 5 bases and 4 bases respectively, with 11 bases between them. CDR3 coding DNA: TGTGCCAGCTCATCGGGACAATTCACTGAAGCTTTCTTT. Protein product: CASSSGQFTEAFF. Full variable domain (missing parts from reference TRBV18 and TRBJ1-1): NAGVMQNPRHLVRRRGQEARLRCSPMKGHSHVYWYRQLPEEGLKFMVYLQKENIIDESGMPKERFSAEFPKEGPSILRIQQVVRGDSAAYFCASSSGQFTEAFFGQGTRLTVV.

The CDR3 sequence is CASSRRSGTGHLGGDTIYF. DNA of the CDR3: TGTGCCAGCAGCCGCCGGTCCGGGACAGGGCACCTGGGAGGAGACACCATATATTTT. V is TRBV3-1 (or the pseudogene TRBV3-2) and J is TRBJ1-3; 9 bases agree with TRBD1. This CDR3 spans 19 amino acids. V lost 4 bases to trimming and J lost 8 bases; unmatched junction nucleotides: 21. The germline gives CDR1 LGHDT, CDR2 YNNKEL (reference sequence).

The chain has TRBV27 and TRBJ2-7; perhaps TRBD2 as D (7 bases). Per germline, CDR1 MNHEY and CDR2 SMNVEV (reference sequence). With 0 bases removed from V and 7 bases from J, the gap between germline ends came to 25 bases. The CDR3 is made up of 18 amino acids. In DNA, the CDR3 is TGTGCCAGCAGTTTATCCGGGGTTGTCGGGGGGCTAGTTATGGAGCAGTACTTC. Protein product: CASSLSGVVGGLVMEQYF.